This T cell receptor (beta chain) was observed in a study of cytomegalovirus exposure and HLA in healthy donors. Broader study findings: TCR beta sequences reportedly predicted most subjects' HLA-A and HLA-B alleles accurately. Further analysis was carried out later, and it showed several of the most significant clusters appearing linked to common viral pathogens. According to a later analysis, most TCR beta chains associated with CMV appeared HLA-restricted.

In germline, CDR1 is MRHNA, CDR2 SNTAGT. There are 18 residues in the CDR3. V shed 8 bases, J shed 4 bases, and the junction held 20 bases outside the gene matches. Each of the donors was a healthy bone marrow donor. Turning to this clone: The antigen is not known.

PCR was performed using 60 Vbeta and 13 Jbeta primers. Repertoires were generated with immunoSEQ multiplex PCR, while TCRdb's copy carries only in-frame clones and drops some. Altogether fewer than 130,000 clones are present, 74% being singletons, with the ten largest covering 2% to 3%. Sequenced: PBMCs. This chain joins TRBV6-4 and TRBJ2-5, with 9 nucleotides matching TRBD1. The source of this sequence is a man aged 45-65 years in good health and CMV-seropositive. This CDR3 is CASLLCISHRGRTETQYF. The CDR3 bases are TGTGCCAGCTTACTTTGCATTTCCCACAGGGGGCGAACAGAGACCCAGTACTTC.